Presented here are 11 T cell receptor beta chains from one specimen sequenced in a study of shared clonotypes between healthy human individuals. The repertoire was sequenced with immunoSEQ multiplex PCR; TCRdb's copy has only in-frame clones and lacks some. This repertoire shows 2.5 million or so clones, 90% to 95% found once; its top ten account for about 0.13%. Sequencing was carried out using naive CD4+ T cells sorted from blood. Subset specified: CD45RA+ positively selected. These receptors were taken from a man aged 18-30 years in good health.

The rearrangement joins TRBV15 to TRBJ2-7, with D hard to call. The CDR3 spans 13 residues. CDR1 is LNHNV, CDR2 YYDKDF, per germline (reference sequence). With 6 bases removed from V and 3 bases from J, the gap between germline ends came to 12 bases. The CDR3 here is CATRLPGDYEQYF. For the CDR3, the DNA is TGTGCCACCAGACTGCCAGGAGACTACGAGCAGTACTTC.

The rearrangement links TRBV5-4 to TRBJ1-1, with D possibly being TRBD1 (5 bases). The CDR3 is 14 residues long. V was trimmed by 2 bases and J by 7 bases, leaving 15 bases between them. Germline CDR1 and CDR2: SGHNT and YYREEE (reference sequence). DNA for the CDR3: TGTGCCAGCAGCTTTCGAGGGACGCTCCGTGAAGCTTTCTTT. Residues: CASSFRGTLREAFF.

With regard to this clone: Within the sample, other DNA sequences also encode this same CDR3. The CDR3 DNA follows: TGTGCCAGCAGCTCGACAGGGCCATATGGCTACACCTTC. As protein: CASSSTGPYGYTF. The chain uses TRBV7-2 and TRBJ1-2; 7 nucleotides agree with TRBD1. Germline CDR1 SGHTA, CDR2 FQGNSA. This CDR3 is 13 amino acids long. J gave up 5 bases and V 4 bases, and 4 bases lay outside the gene matches. The full variable domain, its missing parts supplied by reference TRBV7-2 and TRBJ1-2, is GAGVSQSPSNKVTEKGKDVELRCDPISGHTALYWYRQSLGQGLEFLIYFQGNSAPDKSGLPSDRFSAERTGGSVSTLTIQRTQQEDSAVYLCASSSTGPYGYTFGSGTRLTVV.

The chain uses TRBV18 and TRBJ2-1; D unclear. This CDR3 comprises 13 residues. V lost 2 bases and J 5 bases, leaving 7 bases between the germline ends. Per the germline V gene, CDR1 is KGHSH and CDR2 is LQKENI. CDR3 sequence (DNA): TGTGCCAGCTCACCAACCCAGGACAATGAGCAGTTCTTC. Encoded protein: CASSPTQDNEQFF.

The rearrangement links TRBV6-5 to TRBJ2-3, with D possibly being TRBD1 (5 bases). Germline loops: CDR1 MNHEY, CDR2 SVGAGI. The CDR3 has 14 residues. V was trimmed by 5 bases and J by 4 bases, leaving 13 bases between them. As DNA, the CDR3 is TGTGCCAGCAGTCTACTTCCAGGGTCAGATACGCAGTATTTT. It specifies CASSLLPGSDTQYF.

V is TRBV4-3 and J is TRBJ2-1; TRBD1 or TRBD2 may be the D gene (7 bases each). Germline V gene lookup returns CDR1 LGHNA and CDR2 YSLEER. The CDR3 consists of 14 residues. The V and J ends lost 4 bases and 9 bases respectively, with 16 bases between them. CDR3 in amino acids: CASSLGEGAGEQFF. In DNA form, the CDR3 reads TGCGCCAGCAGCCTCGGGGAGGGGGCCGGTGAGCAGTTCTTC.

The chain links TRBV6-4 to TRBJ1-5, with 8 bases aligning to TRBD1. V shed 6 bases, J shed 4 bases, and the junction held 11 bases outside the gene matches. The CDR3 contains 16 residues. Germline-derived CDR1 and CDR2 are MRHNA and SNTAGT. CDR3: CASRDRVLVGNQPQHF. The CDR3 DNA sequence: TGTGCCAGCAGGGACAGGGTACTGGTCGGAAATCAGCCCCAGCATTTT.

V is TRBV7-2 and J is TRBJ1-2, with D unclear. The germline V and J ends were trimmed by 1 base and 4 bases, with 10 bases remaining between them. There are 14 residues in the CDR3. From germline, CDR1 is SGHTA and CDR2 FQGNSA. For the CDR3, the DNA is TGTGCCAGCAGCTTAGGAGCCAATACCTATGGCTACACCTTC. It specifies CASSLGANTYGYTF.

Points on this clone: The sample contains more than one DNA sequence encoding this CDR3. The V call is TRBV28, the J call TRBJ1-5; possible D gene TRBD1, 5 bases. Per the germline V gene, CDR1 is MDHEN and CDR2 is SYDVKM. The CDR3 is made up of 14 amino acids. Trimming pared 2 bases from V and 5 bases from J, leaving 10 bases between. CDR3 sequence: CASSLVRGDQPQHF. CDR3 in DNA: TGTGCCAGCAGTTTAGTCCGGGGGGATCAGCCCCAGCATTTT.

The chain carries TRBV11-1 and TRBJ1-5; D ambiguous. Germline V gives CDR1 SGHAT, CDR2 FQDESV (reference sequence). V was trimmed by 5 bases and J by 4 bases, leaving 9 bases between them. The CDR3 has 13 residues. DNA for the CDR3: TGTGCCAGCAGCGGGTCCCGAAATCAGCCCCAGCATTTT. Protein sequence: CASSGSRNQPQHF.

The chain has TRBV30 and TRBJ2-2, with D tentatively TRBD2 (6 bases). CDR1 is GTSNPN and CDR2 is SVGIG in the germline V gene (reference sequence). Trimming removed 2 bases from V and 6 bases from J, with 13 bases in between. The length of the CDR3 is 14 residues. In nucleotides, the CDR3 is TGTGCCTGGAGTCGGACTATTTTGGCCGGGGAGCTGTTTTTT. Its translation: CAWSRTILAGELFF.